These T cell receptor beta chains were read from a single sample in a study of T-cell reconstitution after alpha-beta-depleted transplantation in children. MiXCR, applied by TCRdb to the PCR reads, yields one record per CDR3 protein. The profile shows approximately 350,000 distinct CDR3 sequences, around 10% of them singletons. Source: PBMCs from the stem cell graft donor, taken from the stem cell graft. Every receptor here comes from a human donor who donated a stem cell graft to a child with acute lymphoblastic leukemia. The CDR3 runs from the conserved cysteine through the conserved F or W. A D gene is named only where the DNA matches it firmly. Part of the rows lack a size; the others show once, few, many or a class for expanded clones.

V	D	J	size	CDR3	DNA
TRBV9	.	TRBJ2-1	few	CASSVGLFGEQFF	TGTGCCAGCAGCGTAGGGCTATTTGGTGAGCAGTTCTTC
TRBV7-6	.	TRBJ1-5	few	CASSLIQGGNQPQHF	TGTGCCAGCAGCTTAATTCAAGGGGGCAATCAGCCCCAGCATTTT
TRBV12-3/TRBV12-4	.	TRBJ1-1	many	CASSLWGAEAFF	TGTGCCAGCAGTTTGTGGGGGGCTGAAGCTTTCTTT
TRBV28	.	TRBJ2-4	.	CASSSHRIKNIQYF	TGTGCCAGCAGTTCGCACAGAATTAAAAACATTCAGTACTTC
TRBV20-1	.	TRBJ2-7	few	CSADRGVGEQYF	TGCAGTGCAGACAGAGGGGTAGGCGAGCAGTACTTC
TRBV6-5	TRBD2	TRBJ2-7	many	CASSYAGGPYEQYF	TGTGCCAGCAGTTACGCGGGAGGACCCTACGAGCAGTACTTC
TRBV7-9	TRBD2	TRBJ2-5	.	CASSPVGLATQETQYF	TGTGCCAGCAGCCCGGTCGGACTAGCGACACAAGAGACCCAGTACTTC
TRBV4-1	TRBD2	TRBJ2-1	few	CASSQDASGSYNEQFF	TGCGCCAGCAGCCAAGACGCTAGCGGGAGCTACAATGAGCAGTTCTTC
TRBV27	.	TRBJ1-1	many	CASRPWGADTEAFF	TGTGCCAGCAGACCTTGGGGGGCGGACACTGAAGCTTTCTTT
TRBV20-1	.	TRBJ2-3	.	CSASPGHIFTDTQYF	TGCAGTGCTTCTCCGGGACACATATTCACAGATACGCAGTATTTT
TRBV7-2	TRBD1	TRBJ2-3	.	CASSLALRGGDTQYF	TGTGCCAGCAGCTTAGCACTAAGAGGGGGCGATACGCAGTATTTT
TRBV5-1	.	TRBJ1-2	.	CASSLVRGRLNYGYTF	TGCGCCAGCAGCTTGGTCAGGGGCCGCCTTAACTATGGCTACACCTTC
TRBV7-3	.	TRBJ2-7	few	CASSLFGGLLEEQYF	TGTGCCAGCAGCTTATTCGGGGGCCTCCTGGAGGAGCAGTACTTC